The clone carrying this T cell receptor beta chain was counted many times. Its antigen remains unknown. Per the germline V gene, CDR1 is LNHDA and CDR2 is SQIVND (reference sequence). J gave up 2 bases and V 4 bases, and 12 bases lay outside the gene matches. The CDR3 is 19 residues long. Amplification of TCR beta CDR3 regions used RNA transcripts. RT-PCR in the first round used HTBI primers; a second-round multiplex PCR followed. In TCRdb, the multiplex PCR reads were re-called with MiXCR into one record per CDR3 protein. This table has 300,000 to 400,000 distinct CDR3 sequences, 17% appearing once. The data derive from a study of Graves' ophthalmopathy and Graves' hyperthyroidism. Study results and caveats: Discrimination between ophthalmopathy and stable hyperthyroidism by a 13-signature model showed about 85% sensitivity and almost 83% specificity.

For donors with ophthalmopathy, the disease showed moderate-to-severe activity, reached CAS ≥3 and NOSPECS ≥4, and had lasted under 3 months. This receptor was taken from an adult man with Graves' ophthalmopathy. Material: peripheral blood. The rearrangement links TRBV19 to TRBJ1-5; 12 bases fit TRBD1. CDR3 in amino acids: CASSTPPGQGAWGNQPQHF. The CDR3 DNA is TGTGCCAGTAGTACCCCTCCGGGACAGGGGGCATGGGGCAATCAGCCCCAGCATTTT. Using reference TRBV19 and TRBJ1-5 for the parts outside the CDR3, the full variable domain is DGGITQSPKYLFRKEGQNVTLSCEQNLNHDAMYWYRQDPGQGLRLIYYSQIVNDFQKGDIAEGYSVSREKKESFPLTVTSAQKNPTAFYLCASSTPPGQGAWGNQPQHFGDGTRLSIL.